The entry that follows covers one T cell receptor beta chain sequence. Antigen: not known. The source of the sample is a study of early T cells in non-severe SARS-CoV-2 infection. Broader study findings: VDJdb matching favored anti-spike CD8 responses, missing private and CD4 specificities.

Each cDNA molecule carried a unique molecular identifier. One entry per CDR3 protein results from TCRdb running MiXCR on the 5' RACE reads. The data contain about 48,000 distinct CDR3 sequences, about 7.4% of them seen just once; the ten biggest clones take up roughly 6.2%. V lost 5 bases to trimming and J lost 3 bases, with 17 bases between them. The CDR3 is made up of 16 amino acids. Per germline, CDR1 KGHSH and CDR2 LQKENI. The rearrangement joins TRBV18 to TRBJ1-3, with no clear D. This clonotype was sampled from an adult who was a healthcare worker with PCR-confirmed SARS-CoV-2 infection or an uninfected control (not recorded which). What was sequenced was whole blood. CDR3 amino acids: CASSTPGASGGNTIYF. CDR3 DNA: TGTGCCAGCTCAACCCCAGGAGCCTCTGGTGGAAACACCATATATTTT.